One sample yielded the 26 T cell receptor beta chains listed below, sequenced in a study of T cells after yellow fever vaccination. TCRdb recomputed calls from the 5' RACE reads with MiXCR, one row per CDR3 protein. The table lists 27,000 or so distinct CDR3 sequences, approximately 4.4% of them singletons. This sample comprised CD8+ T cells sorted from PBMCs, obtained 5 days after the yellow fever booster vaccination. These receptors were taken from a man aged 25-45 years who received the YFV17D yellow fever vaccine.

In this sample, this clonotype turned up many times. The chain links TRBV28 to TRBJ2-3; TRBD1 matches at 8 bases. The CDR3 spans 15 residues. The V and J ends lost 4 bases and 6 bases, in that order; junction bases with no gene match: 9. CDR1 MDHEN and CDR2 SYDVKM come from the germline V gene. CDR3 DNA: TGTGCCAGCAGTTCGGACAGGGCCCAAGTTGATACGCAGTATTTT. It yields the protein CASSSDRAQVDTQYF.

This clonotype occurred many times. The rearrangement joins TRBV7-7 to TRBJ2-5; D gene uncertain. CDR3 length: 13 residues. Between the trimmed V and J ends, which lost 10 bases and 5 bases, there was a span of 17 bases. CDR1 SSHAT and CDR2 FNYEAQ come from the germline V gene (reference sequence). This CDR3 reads CATLDPPIETQYF. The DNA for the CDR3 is TGTGCCACCCTGGACCCACCCATTGAGACCCAGTACTTC. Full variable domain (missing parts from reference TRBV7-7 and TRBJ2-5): GAGVSQSPRYKVTKRGQDVTLRCDPISSHATLYWYQQALGQGPEFLTYFNYEAQPDKSGLPSDRFSAERPEGSISTLTIQRTEQRDSAMYRCATLDPPIETQYFGPGTRLLVL.

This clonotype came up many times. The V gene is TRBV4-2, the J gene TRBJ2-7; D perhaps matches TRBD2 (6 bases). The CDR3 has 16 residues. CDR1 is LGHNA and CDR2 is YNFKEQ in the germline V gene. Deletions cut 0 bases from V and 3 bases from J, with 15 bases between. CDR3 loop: CASSQEGVLANYEQYF. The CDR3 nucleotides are TGTGCCAGCAGCCAAGAAGGCGTACTAGCCAACTACGAGCAGTACTTC.

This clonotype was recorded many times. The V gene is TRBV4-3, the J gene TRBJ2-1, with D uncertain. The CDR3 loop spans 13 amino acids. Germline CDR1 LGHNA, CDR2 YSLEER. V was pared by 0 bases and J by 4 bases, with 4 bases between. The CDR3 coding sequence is TGCGCCAGCAGCCAAGAGAATTACAATGAGCAGTTCTTC. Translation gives CASSQENYNEQFF.

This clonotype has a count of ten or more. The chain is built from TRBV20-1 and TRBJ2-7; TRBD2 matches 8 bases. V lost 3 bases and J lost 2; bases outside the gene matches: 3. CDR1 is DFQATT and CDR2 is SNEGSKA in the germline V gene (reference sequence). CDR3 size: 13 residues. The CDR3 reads CSARAGGTYEQYF. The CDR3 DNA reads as TGCAGTGCTAGGGCGGGGGGCACCTACGAGCAGTACTTC.

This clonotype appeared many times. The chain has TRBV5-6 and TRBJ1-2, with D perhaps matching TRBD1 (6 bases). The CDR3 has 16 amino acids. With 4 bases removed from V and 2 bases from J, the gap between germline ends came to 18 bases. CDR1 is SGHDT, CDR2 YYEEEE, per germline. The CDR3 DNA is TGTGCCAGCAGCGTGCCGGGGGCGGTACCGAACTATGGCTACACCTTC. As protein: CASSVPGAVPNYGYTF.

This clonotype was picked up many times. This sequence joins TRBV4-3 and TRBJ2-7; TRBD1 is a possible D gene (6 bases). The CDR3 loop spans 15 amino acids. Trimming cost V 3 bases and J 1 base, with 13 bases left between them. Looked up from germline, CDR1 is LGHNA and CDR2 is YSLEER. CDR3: CASSQGAHKSYEQYF. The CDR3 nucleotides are TGCGCCAGCAGCCAGGGGGCACACAAATCCTACGAGCAGTACTTC.

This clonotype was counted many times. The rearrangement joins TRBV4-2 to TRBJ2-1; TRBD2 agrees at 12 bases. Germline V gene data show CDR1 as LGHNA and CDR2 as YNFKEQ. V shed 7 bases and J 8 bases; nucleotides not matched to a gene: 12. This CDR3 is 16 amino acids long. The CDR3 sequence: CASISSETSGSHEQFF. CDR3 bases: TGTGCCAGCATCTCATCCGAGACTAGCGGGAGCCATGAGCAGTTCTTC.

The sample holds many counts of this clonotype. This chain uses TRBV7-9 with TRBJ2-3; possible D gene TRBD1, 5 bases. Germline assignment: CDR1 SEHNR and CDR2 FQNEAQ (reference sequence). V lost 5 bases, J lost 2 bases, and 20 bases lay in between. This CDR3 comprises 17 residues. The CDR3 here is CASSTPPMGPYTDTQYF. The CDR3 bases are TGTGCCAGCAGCACCCCTCCGATGGGGCCTTACACAGATACGCAGTATTTT.

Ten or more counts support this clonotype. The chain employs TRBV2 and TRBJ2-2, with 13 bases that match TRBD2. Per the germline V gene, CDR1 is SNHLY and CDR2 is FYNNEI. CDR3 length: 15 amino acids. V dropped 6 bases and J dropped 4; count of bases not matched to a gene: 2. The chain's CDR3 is CASSGTSGITGELFF. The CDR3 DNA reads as TGTGCCAGCAGCGGGACTAGCGGGATCACCGGGGAGCTGTTTTTT.

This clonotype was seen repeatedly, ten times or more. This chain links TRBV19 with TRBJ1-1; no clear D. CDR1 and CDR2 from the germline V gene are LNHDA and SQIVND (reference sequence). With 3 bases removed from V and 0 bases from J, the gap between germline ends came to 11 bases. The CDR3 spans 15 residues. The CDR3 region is CASSIGIYMNTEAFF. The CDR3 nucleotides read TGTGCCAGTAGTATTGGGATCTACATGAACACTGAAGCTTTCTTT. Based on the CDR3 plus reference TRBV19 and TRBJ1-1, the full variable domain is DGGITQSPKYLFRKEGQNVTLSCEQNLNHDAMYWYRQDPGQGLRLIYYSQIVNDFQKGDIAEGYSVSREKKESFPLTVTSAQKNPTAFYLCASSIGIYMNTEAFFGQGTRLTVV.

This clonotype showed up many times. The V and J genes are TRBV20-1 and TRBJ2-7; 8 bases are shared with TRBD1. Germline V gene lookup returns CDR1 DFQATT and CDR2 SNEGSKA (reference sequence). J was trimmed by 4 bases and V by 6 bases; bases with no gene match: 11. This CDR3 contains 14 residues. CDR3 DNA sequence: TGCAGTGCCGACGGGGACAGGACCTCTTACGAGCAGTACTTC. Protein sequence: CSADGDRTSYEQYF.

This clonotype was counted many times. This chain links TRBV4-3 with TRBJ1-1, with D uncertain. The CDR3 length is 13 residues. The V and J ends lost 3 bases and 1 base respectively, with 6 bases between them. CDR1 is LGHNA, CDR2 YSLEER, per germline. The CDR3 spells CASSHDGNTEAFF. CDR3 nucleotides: TGCGCCAGCAGCCATGACGGGAACACTGAAGCTTTCTTT.

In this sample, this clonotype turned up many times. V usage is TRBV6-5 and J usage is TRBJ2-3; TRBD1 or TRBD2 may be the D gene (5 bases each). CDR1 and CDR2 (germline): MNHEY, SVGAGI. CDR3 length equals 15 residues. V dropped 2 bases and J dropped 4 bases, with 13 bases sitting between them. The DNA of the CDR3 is TGTGCCAGCAGTTACGCTTTCGGGGCTGCAGATACGCAGTATTTT. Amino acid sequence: CASSYAFGAADTQYF.

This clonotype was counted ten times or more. The CDR3 loop is CASSLGTSTDTQYF. CDR3 sequence (DNA): TGCGCCAGCAGCTTGGGGACAAGCACAGATACGCAGTATTTT. The V gene is TRBV5-1, the J gene TRBJ2-3; TRBD1 might be the D (5 bases). V lost 0 bases to trimming and J lost 0 bases, with 5 bases between them. The CDR3 covers 14 residues. Germline V lookup: CDR1 SGHRS, CDR2 YFSETQ.

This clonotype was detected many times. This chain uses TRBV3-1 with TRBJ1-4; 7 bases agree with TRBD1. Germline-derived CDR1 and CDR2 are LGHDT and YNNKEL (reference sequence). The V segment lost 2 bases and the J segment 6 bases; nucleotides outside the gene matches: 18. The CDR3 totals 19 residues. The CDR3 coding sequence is TGTGCCAGCAGCCAACCAGGACACGCTAACGACAGGGCGGATGAAAAACTGTTTTTT. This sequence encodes CASSQPGHANDRADEKLFF.

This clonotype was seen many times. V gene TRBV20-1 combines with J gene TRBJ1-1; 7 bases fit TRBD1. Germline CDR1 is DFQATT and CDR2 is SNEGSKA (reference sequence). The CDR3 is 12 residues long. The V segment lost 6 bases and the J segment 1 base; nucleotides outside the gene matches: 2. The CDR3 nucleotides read TGCAGTGCCAGGGGGGGGAACACTGAAGCTTTCTTT. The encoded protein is CSARGGNTEAFF.

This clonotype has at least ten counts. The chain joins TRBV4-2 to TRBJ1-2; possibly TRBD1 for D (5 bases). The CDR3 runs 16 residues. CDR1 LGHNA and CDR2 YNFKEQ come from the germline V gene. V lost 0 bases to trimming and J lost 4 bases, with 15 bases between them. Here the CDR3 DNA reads TGTGCCAGCAGCCAAGACCCCGAGGGGATACCCTATGGCTACACCTTC. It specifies CASSQDPEGIPYGYTF.

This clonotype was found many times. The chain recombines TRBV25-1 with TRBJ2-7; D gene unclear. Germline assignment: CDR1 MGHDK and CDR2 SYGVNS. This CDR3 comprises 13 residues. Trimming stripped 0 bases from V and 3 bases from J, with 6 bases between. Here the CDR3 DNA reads TGTGCCAGCAGTGAATATTTCCGCTACGAGCAGTACTTC. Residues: CASSEYFRYEQYF.

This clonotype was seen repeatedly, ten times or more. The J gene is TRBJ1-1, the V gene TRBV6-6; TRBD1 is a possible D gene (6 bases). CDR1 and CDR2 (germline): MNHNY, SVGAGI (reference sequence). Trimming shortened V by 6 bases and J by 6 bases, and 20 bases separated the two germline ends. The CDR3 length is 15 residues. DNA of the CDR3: TGTGCCAGCAGCCCCTCGGTGGGGGCGCGATCTGAAGCTTTCTTT. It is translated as CASSPSVGARSEAFF.

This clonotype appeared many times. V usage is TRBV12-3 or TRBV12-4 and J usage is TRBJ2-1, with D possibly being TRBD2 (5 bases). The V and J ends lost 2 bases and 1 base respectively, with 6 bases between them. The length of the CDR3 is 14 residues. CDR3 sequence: CASSLWTSYNEQFF. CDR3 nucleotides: TGTGCCAGCAGTTTATGGACTTCCTACAATGAGCAGTTCTTC.

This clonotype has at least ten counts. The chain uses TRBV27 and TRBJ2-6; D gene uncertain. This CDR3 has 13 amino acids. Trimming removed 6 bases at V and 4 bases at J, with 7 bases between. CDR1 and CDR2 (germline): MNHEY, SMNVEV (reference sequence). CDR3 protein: CASSVGGANVLTF. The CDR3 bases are TGTGCCAGCAGCGTTGGCGGGGCCAACGTCCTGACTTTC.

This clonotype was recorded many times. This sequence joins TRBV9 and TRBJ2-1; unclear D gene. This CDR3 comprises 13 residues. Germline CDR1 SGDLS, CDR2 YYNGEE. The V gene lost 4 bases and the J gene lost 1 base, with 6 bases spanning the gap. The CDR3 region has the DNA TGTGCCAGCAGCCCCGAATCCTACAATGAGCAGTTCTTC. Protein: CASSPESYNEQFF.

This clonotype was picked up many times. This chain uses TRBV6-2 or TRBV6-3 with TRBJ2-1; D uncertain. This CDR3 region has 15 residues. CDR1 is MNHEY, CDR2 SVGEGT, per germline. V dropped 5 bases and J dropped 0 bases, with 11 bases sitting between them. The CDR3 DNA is TGTGCCAGCAGTCCCGGTATTAGCTCCTACAATGAGCAGTTCTTC. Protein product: CASSPGISSYNEQFF.

The CDR3 region is CASSILGGQGSYNEQFF. CDR3 sequence (DNA): TGTGCCAGCAGTATTCTAGGGGGACAGGGGTCCTACAATGAGCAGTTCTTC. The V and J genes are TRBV6-1 and TRBJ2-1; 10 positions match TRBD1. The trim removed 5 bases at V and 1 base at J, leaving 8 bases unmatched. This CDR3 has 17 residues. Germline CDR1 is MNHNS and CDR2 is SASEGT.

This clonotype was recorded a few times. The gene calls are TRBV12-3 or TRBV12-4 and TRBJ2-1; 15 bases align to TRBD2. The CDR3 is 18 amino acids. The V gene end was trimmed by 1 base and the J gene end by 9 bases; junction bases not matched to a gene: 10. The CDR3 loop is CASSLGTSGRDRGSEQFF. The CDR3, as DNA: TGTGCCAGCAGTTTAGGGACTAGCGGGAGGGACAGGGGTAGTGAGCAGTTCTTC.